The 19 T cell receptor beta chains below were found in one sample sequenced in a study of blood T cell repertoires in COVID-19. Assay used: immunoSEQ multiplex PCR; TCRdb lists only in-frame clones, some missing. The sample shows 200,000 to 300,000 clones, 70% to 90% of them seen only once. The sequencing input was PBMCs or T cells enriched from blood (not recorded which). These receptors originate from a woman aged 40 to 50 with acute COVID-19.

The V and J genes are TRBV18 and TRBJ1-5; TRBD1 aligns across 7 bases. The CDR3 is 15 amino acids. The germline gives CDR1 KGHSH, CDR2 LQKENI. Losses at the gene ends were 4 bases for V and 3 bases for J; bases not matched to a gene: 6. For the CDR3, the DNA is TGTGCCAGCTCACAAGGGACAGCTTACAATCAGCCCCAGCATTTT. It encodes CASSQGTAYNQPQHF.

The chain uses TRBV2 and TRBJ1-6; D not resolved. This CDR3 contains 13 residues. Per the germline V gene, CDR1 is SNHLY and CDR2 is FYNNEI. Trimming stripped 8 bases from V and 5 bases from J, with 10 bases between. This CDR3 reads CASRGIDNSPLHF. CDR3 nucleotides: TGTGCCAGCCGCGGAATTGATAATTCACCCCTCCACTTT.

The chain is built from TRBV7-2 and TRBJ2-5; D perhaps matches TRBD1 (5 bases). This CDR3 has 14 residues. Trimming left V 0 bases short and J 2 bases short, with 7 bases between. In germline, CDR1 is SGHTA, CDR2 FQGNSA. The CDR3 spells CASSLAGQQETQYF. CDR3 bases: TGTGCCAGCAGCTTAGCGGGGCAGCAAGAGACCCAGTACTTC.

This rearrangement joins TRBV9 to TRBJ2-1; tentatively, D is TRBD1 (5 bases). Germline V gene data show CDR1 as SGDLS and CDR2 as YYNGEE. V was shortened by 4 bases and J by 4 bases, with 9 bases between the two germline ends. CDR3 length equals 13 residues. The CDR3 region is CASSPQGYNEQFF. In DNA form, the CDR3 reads TGTGCCAGCAGCCCCCAGGGATACAATGAGCAGTTCTTC.

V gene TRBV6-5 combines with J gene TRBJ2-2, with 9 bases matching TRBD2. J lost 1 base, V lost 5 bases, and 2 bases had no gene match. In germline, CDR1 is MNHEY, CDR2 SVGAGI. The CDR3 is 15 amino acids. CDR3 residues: CASSLLAGNTGELFF. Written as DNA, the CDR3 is TGTGCCAGCAGTCTACTAGCGGGGAACACCGGGGAGCTGTTTTTT.

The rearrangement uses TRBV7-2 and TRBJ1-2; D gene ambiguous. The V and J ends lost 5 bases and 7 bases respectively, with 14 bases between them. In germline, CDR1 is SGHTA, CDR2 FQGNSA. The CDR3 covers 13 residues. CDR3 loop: CASSEVGSSGYTF. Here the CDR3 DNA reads TGTGCCAGCAGCGAGGTGGGGAGTAGTGGCTACACCTTC.

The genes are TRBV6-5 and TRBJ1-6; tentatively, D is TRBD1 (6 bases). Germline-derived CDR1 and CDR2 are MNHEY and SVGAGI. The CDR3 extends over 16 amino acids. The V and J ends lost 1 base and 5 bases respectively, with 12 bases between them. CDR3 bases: TGTGCCAGCAGTTACTGGGGGGGCCGGGATAATTCACCCCTCCACTTT. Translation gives CASSYWGGRDNSPLHF.

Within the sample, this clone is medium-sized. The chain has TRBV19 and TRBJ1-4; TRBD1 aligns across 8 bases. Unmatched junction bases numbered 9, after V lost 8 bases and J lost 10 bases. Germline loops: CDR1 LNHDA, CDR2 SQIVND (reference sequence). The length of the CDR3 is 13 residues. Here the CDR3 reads CASSFQGAVKLFF. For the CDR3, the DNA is TGTGCCAGTTCCTTCCAGGGGGCTGTAAAACTGTTTTTT.

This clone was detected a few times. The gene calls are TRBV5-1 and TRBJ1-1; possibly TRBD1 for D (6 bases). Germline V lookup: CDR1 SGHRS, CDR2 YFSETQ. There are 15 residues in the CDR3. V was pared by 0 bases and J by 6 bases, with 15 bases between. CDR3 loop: CASSLALGATSEAFF. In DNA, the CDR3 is TGCGCCAGCAGCTTGGCCCTGGGGGCTACGTCTGAAGCTTTCTTT.

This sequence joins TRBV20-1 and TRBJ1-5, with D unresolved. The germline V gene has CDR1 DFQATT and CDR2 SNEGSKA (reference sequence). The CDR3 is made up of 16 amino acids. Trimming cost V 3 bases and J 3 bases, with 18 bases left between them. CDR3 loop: CSASSSGSSFNQPQHF. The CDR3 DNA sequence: TGCAGTGCTAGTTCCTCTGGGAGCAGCTTCAATCAGCCCCAGCATTTT.

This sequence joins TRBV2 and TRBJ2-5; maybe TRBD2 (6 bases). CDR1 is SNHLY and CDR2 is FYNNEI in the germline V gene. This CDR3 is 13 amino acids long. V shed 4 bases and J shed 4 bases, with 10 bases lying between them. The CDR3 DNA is TGTGCCAGCAGTGTGATGGGGGGAGAGACCCAGTACTTC. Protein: CASSVMGGETQYF.

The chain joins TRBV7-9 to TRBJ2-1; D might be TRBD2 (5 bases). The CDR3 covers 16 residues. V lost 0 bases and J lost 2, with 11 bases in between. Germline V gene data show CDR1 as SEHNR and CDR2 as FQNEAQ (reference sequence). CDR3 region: CASSLAKDYPYNEQFF. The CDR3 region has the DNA TGTGCCAGCAGCTTAGCGAAAGACTACCCCTACAATGAGCAGTTCTTC.

The CDR3 sequence: CASSLIPFSTDTQYF. The CDR3 DNA reads as TGTGCCAGCAGCTTAATCCCCTTTAGCACAGATACGCAGTATTTT. This rearrangement joins TRBV7-9 to TRBJ2-3; no firm D call. CDR3 length equals 15 residues. The V end lost 2 bases, the J end lost 0 bases, and 9 bases lay between the germline ends. The germline V gene encodes CDR1 SEHNR and CDR2 FQNEAQ (reference sequence).

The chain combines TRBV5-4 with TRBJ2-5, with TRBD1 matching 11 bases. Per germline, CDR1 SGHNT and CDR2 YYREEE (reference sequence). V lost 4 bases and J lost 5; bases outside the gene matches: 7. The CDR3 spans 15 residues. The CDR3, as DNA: TGTGCCAGCAGCCGAGGGACAGGGGGGTTTGAGACCCAGTACTTC. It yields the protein CASSRGTGGFETQYF. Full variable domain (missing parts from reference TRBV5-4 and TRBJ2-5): ETGVTQSPTHLIKTRGQQVTLRCSSQSGHNTVSWYQQALGQGPQFIFQYYREEENGRGNFPPRFSGLQFPNYSSELNVNALELDDSALYLCASSRGTGGFETQYFGPGTRLLVL.

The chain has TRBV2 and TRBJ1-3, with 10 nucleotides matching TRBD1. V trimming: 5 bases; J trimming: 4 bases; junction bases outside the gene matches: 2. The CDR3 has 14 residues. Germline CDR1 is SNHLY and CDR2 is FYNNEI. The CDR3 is CASSRTGGGNTIYF. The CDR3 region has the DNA TGTGCCAGCAGTCGGACAGGGGGAGGAAACACCATATATTTT.

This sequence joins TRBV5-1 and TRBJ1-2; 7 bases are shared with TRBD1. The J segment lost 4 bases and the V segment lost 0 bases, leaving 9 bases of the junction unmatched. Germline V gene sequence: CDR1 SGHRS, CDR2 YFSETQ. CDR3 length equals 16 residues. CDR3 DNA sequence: TGCGCCAGCAGCTTGGTACTAGGGGGCGACCTCTATGGCTACACCTTC. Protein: CASSLVLGGDLYGYTF.

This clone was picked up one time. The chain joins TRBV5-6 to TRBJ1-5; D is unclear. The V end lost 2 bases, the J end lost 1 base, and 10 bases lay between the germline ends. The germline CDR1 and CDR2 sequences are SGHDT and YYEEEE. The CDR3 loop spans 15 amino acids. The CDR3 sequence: CASSFFKQSNQPQHF. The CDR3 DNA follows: TGTGCCAGCAGCTTTTTCAAACAGAGCAATCAGCCCCAGCATTTT.

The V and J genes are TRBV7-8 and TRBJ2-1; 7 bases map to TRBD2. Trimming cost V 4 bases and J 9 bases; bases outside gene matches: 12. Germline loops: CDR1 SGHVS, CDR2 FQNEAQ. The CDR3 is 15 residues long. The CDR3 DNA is TGTGCCAGCAGCTCTACAGCGGGGACCGGGGGTGAGCAGTTCTTC. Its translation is CASSSTAGTGGEQFF.

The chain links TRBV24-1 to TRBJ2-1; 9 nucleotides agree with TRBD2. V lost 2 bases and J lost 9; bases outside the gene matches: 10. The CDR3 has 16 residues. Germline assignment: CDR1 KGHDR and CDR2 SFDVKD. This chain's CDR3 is CATSDYQRGAMGEQFF. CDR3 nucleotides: TGTGCCACCAGTGATTATCAGCGGGGGGCTATGGGTGAGCAGTTCTTC.